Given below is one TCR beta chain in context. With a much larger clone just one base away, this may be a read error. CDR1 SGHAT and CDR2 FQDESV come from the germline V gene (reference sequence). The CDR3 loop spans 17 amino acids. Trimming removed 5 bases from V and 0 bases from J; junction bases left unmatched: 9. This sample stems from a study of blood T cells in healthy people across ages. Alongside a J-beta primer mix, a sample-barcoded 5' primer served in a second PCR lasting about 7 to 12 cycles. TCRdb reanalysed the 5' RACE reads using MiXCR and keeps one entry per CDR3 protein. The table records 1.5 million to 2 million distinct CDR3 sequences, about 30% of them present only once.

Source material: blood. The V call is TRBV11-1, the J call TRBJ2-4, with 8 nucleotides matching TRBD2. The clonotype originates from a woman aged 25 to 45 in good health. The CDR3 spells CASSLLGLGAAKNIQYF. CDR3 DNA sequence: TGTGCCAGCAGCCTACTGGGACTAGGGGCAGCCAAAAACATTCAGTACTTC. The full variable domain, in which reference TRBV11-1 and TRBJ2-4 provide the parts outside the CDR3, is EAEVAQSPRYKITEKSQAVAFWCDPISGHATLYWYRQILGQGPELLVQFQDESVVDDSQLPKDRFSAERLKGVDSTLKIQPAELGDSAMYLCASSLLGLGAAKNIQYFGAGTRLSVL.